The entry below describes one T cell receptor (beta chain). Its antigen remains unidentified. There are 16 residues in the CDR3. CDR1 and CDR2 from the germline V gene are KGHSH and LQKENI. With V trimmed by 3 bases and J by 5 bases, 11 bases remained unmatched. MiXCR, run by TCRdb on the RT-PCR reads, gives a single entry per CDR3 protein. Of 800,000 or so distinct CDR3 sequences listed, around 20% are singletons. The data belong to a study of response to subunit inactivated influenza vaccine. General observations from the study: Authors suggested that a seasonal influenza vaccination recruits few new T cells each time.

The material sequenced was PBMCs from blood, taken 5 to 6 days after vaccination. The rearrangement joins TRBV18 to TRBJ2-7; 9 bases align to TRBD1. The origin of this receptor is a man aged 45-65 years who received an inactivated influenza vaccine. CDR3 coding DNA: TGTGCCAGCTCACCCTCATACCGACAGGGGGTCCACGAGCAGTACTTC. As protein: CASSPSYRQGVHEQYF.